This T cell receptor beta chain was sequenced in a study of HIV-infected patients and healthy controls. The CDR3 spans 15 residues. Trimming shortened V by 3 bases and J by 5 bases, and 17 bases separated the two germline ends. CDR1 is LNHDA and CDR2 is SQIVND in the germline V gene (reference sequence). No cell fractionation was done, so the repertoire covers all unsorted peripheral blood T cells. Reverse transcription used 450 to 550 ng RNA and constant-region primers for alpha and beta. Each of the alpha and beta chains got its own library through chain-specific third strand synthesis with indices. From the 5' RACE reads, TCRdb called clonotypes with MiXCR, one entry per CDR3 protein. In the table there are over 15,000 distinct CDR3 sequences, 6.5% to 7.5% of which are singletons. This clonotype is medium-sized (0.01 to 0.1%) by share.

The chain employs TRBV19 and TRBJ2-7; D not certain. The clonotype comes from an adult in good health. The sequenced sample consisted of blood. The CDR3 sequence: CASSIGPLGYDEQYF. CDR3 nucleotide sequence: TGTGCCAGTAGTATTGGGCCGTTGGGTTACGACGAGCAGTACTTC.